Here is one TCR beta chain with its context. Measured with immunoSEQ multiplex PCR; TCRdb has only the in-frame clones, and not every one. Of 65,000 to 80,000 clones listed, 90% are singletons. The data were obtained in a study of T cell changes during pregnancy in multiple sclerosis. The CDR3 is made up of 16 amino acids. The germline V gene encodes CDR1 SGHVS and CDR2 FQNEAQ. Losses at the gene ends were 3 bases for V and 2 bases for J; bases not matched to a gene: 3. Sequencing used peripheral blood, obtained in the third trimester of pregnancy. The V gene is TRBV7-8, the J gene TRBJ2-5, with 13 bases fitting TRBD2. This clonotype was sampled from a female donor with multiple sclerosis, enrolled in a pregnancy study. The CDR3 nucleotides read TGTGCCAGCAGCTTGACGACTAGCGGGGGGCAAGAGACCCAGTACTTC. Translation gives CASSLTTSGGQETQYF.